This T cell receptor (beta chain) was retrieved from a study of blood T cell repertoires in COVID-19. Study details: From the United States, Italy and Spain came samples of acute and convalescent COVID-19. T cells, B-cell-depleted T cells, or PBMCs supplied cDNA or gDNA.

Source study methods: Nucleated cell number was recorded as an estimate derived from reference gene primer amplification. TCRdb's copy holds only in-frame clones and misses some; the assay was immunoSEQ multiplex PCR. That table furnishes V, J and clone size, whereas the DNA furnished D and trimming. The profile shows 75,000 to 80,000 clones, 65% to 85% of them singletons. This CDR3 region has 12 residues. Trimming left V 11 bases short and J 8 bases short, with 18 bases between. The germline V gene has CDR1 SNHLY and CDR2 FYNNEI. The sample was peripheral blood. The sequence was collected from a woman in her fifties or sixties with acute or convalescent COVID-19. The chain is built from TRBV2 and TRBJ1-1; a weak D match, TRBD1 (6 bases). CDR3 amino acids: CAGAPQGIEAFF. The DNA of the CDR3 is TGTGCCGGCGCCCCGCAGGGGATAGAAGCTTTCTTT.